This T cell receptor (beta chain) was identified in a study of CD4 T cell repertoires in COVID-19. CFSE-labeled cells were stimulated with autologous monocytes plus recombinant SARS-CoV-2 spike or nucleoprotein. This clone is deemed medium-sized (0.01 to 0.1%). Antigen unknown. Repertoires were generated with immunoSEQ multiplex PCR, while TCRdb's copy carries only in-frame clones and drops some. This table has around 600 clones, roughly 25% appearing once. The germline CDR1 and CDR2 sequences are MNHEY and SVGEGT. The V end was cut by 6 bases, the J end by 8 bases, with 14 bases between. The CDR3 loop spans 13 amino acids.

Sample: central memory CD4+ T cells, cultured in vitro, taken after recovery from COVID-19. The chain couples TRBV6-2 or TRBV6-3 to TRBJ1-5; D is possibly TRBD1 (6 bases). This clonotype was obtained from a human donor who had COVID-19. CDR3 bases: TGTGCCAGCAGCAGAAATAGGGGGGAGCCCCAGCATTTT. Protein product: CASSRNRGEPQHF.